This is a list of T cell receptor beta chains from one sample in a study of blood T cell repertoires in COVID-19. Sequencing used immunoSEQ multiplex PCR; TCRdb keeps in-frame clones, though not all of them. The profile shows roughly 220,000 clones, around 86% of them singletons. The sequenced sample consisted of PBMCs or T cells enriched from blood (not recorded which). All receptors derive from a woman aged 40 to 50 with acute COVID-19. Each CDR3 is given with its conserved first and last residue. Each record gives: J gene, V gene, D gene, clone size, CDR3 DNA, CDR3 protein. A D gene is named only where the DNA matches it firmly. Size is omitted from some rows. Given values are once, few, many or a class for expanded clones.

J: TRBJ1-1; V: TRBV28; D: NA; size: NA; DNA: TGTGCCAGCAGTTTACCCGGGAGGGCTGCTTTCTTT; CDR3: CASSLPGRAAFF
J: TRBJ2-1; V: TRBV19; D: TRBD2; size: NA; DNA: TGTGCCAGTAGTATCCGACTAGCGGGAGGGCCACGCAATGAGCAGTTCTTC; CDR3: CASSIRLAGGPRNEQFF
J: TRBJ2-7; V: TRBV28; D: NA; size: NA; DNA: TGTGCCAGCAGTTTTCCCCAGGGCCGGCACGAGCAGTACTTC; CDR3: CASSFPQGRHEQYF
J: TRBJ1-5; V: TRBV18; D: NA; size: NA; DNA: TGTGCCAGCTCGAAGGGACAAGGGGATCAGCCCCAGCATTTT; CDR3: CASSKGQGDQPQHF
J: TRBJ1-1; V: TRBV19; D: TRBD1; size: NA; DNA: TGTGCCAGTAGTACGAGGGACAGGGCTTCTGAAGCTTTCTTT; CDR3: CASSTRDRASEAFF
J: TRBJ2-1; V: TRBV11-2; D: NA; size: NA; DNA: TGTGCCAGCAGCTTAGATCAAGGCAGGAATGAGCAGTTCTTC; CDR3: CASSLDQGRNEQFF
J: TRBJ2-1; V: TRBV15; D: NA; size: NA; DNA: TGTGCCACCAGCAGAGATCCAGCTGTAGCACGTAATGAGCAGTTCTTC; CDR3: CATSRDPAVARNEQFF
J: TRBJ1-3; V: TRBV3-1/TRBV3-2; D: NA; size: NA; DNA: TGTGCCAGCCGTCAGGACTCTGGAAACACCATATATTTT; CDR3: CASRQDSGNTIYF
J: TRBJ2-1; V: TRBV3-1/TRBV3-2; D: NA; size: NA; DNA: TGTGCCAGCAGCCAACTGTCTGACCCGTCAGGCTACAATGAGCAGTTCTTC; CDR3: CASSQLSDPSGYNEQFF
J: TRBJ1-2; V: TRBV24-1; D: NA; size: NA; DNA: TGTGCCACCAGTGATTCCTACTATGGCTACACCTTC; CDR3: CATSDSYYGYTF
J: TRBJ1-5; V: TRBV19; D: TRBD1; size: NA; DNA: TGTGCCAGTAGGGACAGGGGCGGGCAGCCCCAGCATTTT; CDR3: CASRDRGGQPQHF
J: TRBJ2-2; V: TRBV7-9; D: TRBD1; size: NA; DNA: TGTGCCAGCAGCTTGGGACAGTCCACCGGGGAGCTGTTTTTT; CDR3: CASSLGQSTGELFF
J: TRBJ2-7; V: TRBV6-6; D: NA; size: NA; DNA: TGTGCCAGCAGAAGGACAGTCTGGGAGCAGTACTTC; CDR3: CASRRTVWEQYF
J: TRBJ1-5; V: TRBV5-1; D: TRBD1; size: NA; DNA: TGCGCCAGCAGCGAGGGGGCTGGCAATCAGCCCCAGCATTTT; CDR3: CASSEGAGNQPQHF
J: TRBJ2-2; V: TRBV30; D: NA; size: NA; DNA: TGTGCCTGGAGTGGGACTCGTACCGGGGAGCTGTTTTTT; CDR3: CAWSGTRTGELFF
J: TRBJ2-5; V: TRBV28; D: TRBD2; size: NA; DNA: TGTGCCAGCAGAGCGGGAGCCCCCCTAGAGACCCAGTACTTC; CDR3: CASRAGAPLETQYF
J: TRBJ1-5; V: TRBV19; D: TRBD1; size: NA; DNA: TGTGCCAGTAGTCTACAGGGGGAGAATCAGCCCCAGCATTTT; CDR3: CASSLQGENQPQHF
J: TRBJ2-3; V: TRBV12-3/TRBV12-4; D: NA; size: NA; DNA: TGTGCCAGCACCCTTAATGCAGATACGCAGTATTTT; CDR3: CASTLNADTQYF
J: TRBJ2-7; V: TRBV24-1; D: NA; size: once; DNA: TGTGCCACCAGTGATTCGACGATTCAGGGGGGTTACGAGCAGTACTTC; CDR3: CATSDSTIQGGYEQYF
J: TRBJ2-2; V: TRBV27; D: NA; size: NA; DNA: TGTGCCAGCAGTTCCCTTTTATCAACCAGATGGAGTCTCCCATTCGGGGAGCTGTTTTTT; CDR3: CASSSLLSTRWSLPFGELFF
J: TRBJ2-3; V: TRBV6-2/TRBV6-3; D: NA; size: NA; DNA: TGTGCCAGCAGTTACCCCTCCTTCGCAGATACGCAGTATTTT; CDR3: CASSYPSFADTQYF
J: TRBJ1-3; V: TRBV6-5; D: NA; size: NA; DNA: TGTGCCTGCCGGGAGGGAAACACCATATATTTT; CDR3: CACREGNTIYF
J: TRBJ2-7; V: TRBV7-2; D: TRBD1; size: once; DNA: TGTGCCAGCAGCAACCGACAGGGGAACTCCTACGAGCAGTACTTC; CDR3: CASSNRQGNSYEQYF
J: TRBJ2-5; V: TRBV20-1; D: TRBD2; size: NA; DNA: TGCAGTGCTAGTCCCATTGGGACTAGTCGTACCCAGTACTTC; CDR3: CSASPIGTSRTQYF
J: TRBJ2-5; V: TRBV4-1; D: NA; size: NA; DNA: TGCGCCAGCAGCCGGGGGGGCTTTGGGGGCCAAGAGACCCAGTACTTC; CDR3: CASSRGGFGGQETQYF
J: TRBJ1-3; V: TRBV28; D: NA; size: NA; DNA: TGTGCCAGCAGTTTAGGCAGCTCTGGAAACACCATATATTTT; CDR3: CASSLGSSGNTIYF
J: TRBJ1-6; V: TRBV27; D: NA; size: NA; DNA: TGTGCCAGCAGTATGGGGGGTAATTCACCCCTCCACTTT; CDR3: CASSMGGNSPLHF
J: TRBJ2-2; V: TRBV7-3; D: NA; size: NA; DNA: TGTGCCAGCAGCCCAAACAGGGGAGGTCCCGGGGAGCTGTTTTTT; CDR3: CASSPNRGGPGELFF
J: TRBJ2-7; V: TRBV11-2; D: NA; size: NA; DNA: TGTGCCAGCAGCTTAAACACAGGCTACGAGCAGTACTTC; CDR3: CASSLNTGYEQYF
J: TRBJ2-7; V: TRBV3-1/TRBV3-2; D: NA; size: NA; DNA: TGTGCCAGCAGCCTCACGCCACAGGCGAACCTCTACGAGCAGTACTTC; CDR3: CASSLTPQANLYEQYF
J: TRBJ2-1; V: TRBV19; D: TRBD2; size: NA; DNA: TGTGCCAGTAGTATAGCGACTAGCGGATCCTACAATGAGCAGTTCTTC; CDR3: CASSIATSGSYNEQFF
J: TRBJ2-7; V: TRBV13; D: NA; size: NA; DNA: TGTGCCAGCAGCTTATACGGCTCCTACGAGCAGTACTTC; CDR3: CASSLYGSYEQYF
J: TRBJ1-2; V: TRBV10-3; D: NA; size: NA; DNA: TGTGCCATCACCGCGAGACAGGCGGCTAACTATGGCTACACCTTC; CDR3: CAITARQAANYGYTF
J: TRBJ2-7; V: TRBV7-8; D: NA; size: few; DNA: TGTGCCAGCAGCTCGATGGGACACAAAGAATTTTACGAGCAGTACTTC; CDR3: CASSSMGHKEFYEQYF
J: TRBJ1-5; V: TRBV19; D: NA; size: NA; DNA: TGTGCCAGTACTCCAGGCAGGAATCAGCCCCAGCATTTT; CDR3: CASTPGRNQPQHF
J: TRBJ2-1; V: TRBV12-5; D: TRBD2; size: NA; DNA: TGTGCTAGTGGTTCTCCCCCGACTAGCGGGGTGGTCGGTGAGCAGTTCTTC; CDR3: CASGSPPTSGVVGEQFF
J: TRBJ2-3; V: TRBV30; D: TRBD1; size: NA; DNA: TGTGCCTGGAGTGTCGACAGGGCCCTGACAGATACGCAGTATTTT; CDR3: CAWSVDRALTDTQYF
J: TRBJ2-2; V: TRBV3-1/TRBV3-2; D: NA; size: NA; DNA: TGTGCCAGCAGCGATAGGGGGTATGTGCGGGAGCTGTTTTTT; CDR3: CASSDRGYVRELFF
J: TRBJ2-3; V: TRBV7-2; D: NA; size: NA; DNA: TGTGCCAGCAGCTTCAGGGGTTCGGATACGCAGTATTTT; CDR3: CASSFRGSDTQYF
J: TRBJ2-1; V: TRBV11-2; D: NA; size: NA; DNA: TGTGCCAGCAGACAGAGCTCCTACAATGAGCAGTTCTTC; CDR3: CASRQSSYNEQFF
J: TRBJ2-7; V: TRBV7-2; D: NA; size: NA; DNA: TGTGCCAGCAGCTTACTCCGTCAGGGGAGCTCCTACGAGCAGTACTTC; CDR3: CASSLLRQGSSYEQYF
J: TRBJ2-1; V: TRBV7-9; D: TRBD2; size: NA; DNA: TGTGCCAGCAGCGAACCAGCGGGAGGGACGTGGGAGAATGAGCAGTTCTTC; CDR3: CASSEPAGGTWENEQFF
J: TRBJ2-1; V: TRBV7-9; D: TRBD2; size: NA; DNA: TGTGCCAGCAGCTTAGCAGCGGGAGGGGCCTACAATGAGCAGTTCTTC; CDR3: CASSLAAGGAYNEQFF
J: TRBJ2-3; V: TRBV30; D: TRBD2; size: NA; DNA: TGTGCCTGGACCATAATGGGACTAGCGAGAAGCACAGATACGCAGTATTTT; CDR3: CAWTIMGLARSTDTQYF